The 13 T cell receptor beta chains below come from one sample, sequenced in a study of CD8+CD57+ T cells in acquired aplastic anemia (dated by TCRdb to the late 2010s). These reads were obtained on an Illumina HiSeq 2000. TCR beta VDJ combination and CDR3 sequence profiling used genomic DNA as the template. In TCRdb, the public reads were trimmed at Q25 with fastp and aligned with MiXCR, with productive beta chains retained. When rows share a CDR3 protein, they turn into one entry using the most common DNA and genes. The sample table records 400,000 to 450,000 distinct CDR3 sequences; approximately 70% of these occur just once. The ten largest clones add up to 3% to 4.5% of the sample. Source material: sorted CD4+, CD8+, or CD8+CD57+ T cells (not recorded which) from PBMCs. The receptors were gathered from a human donor in good health, serving as a control.

This clonotype was picked up one time. The chain joins TRBV10-1 to TRBJ2-1; TRBD1 agrees at 12 bases. The CDR3 has 17 residues. Per the germline V gene, CDR1 is WNHNN and CDR2 is SYGVQD (reference sequence). After removal of 9 bases from V and 0 bases from J, the junction contained 9 bases not matched to a gene. The CDR3 DNA reads TGCGCCAGACGGGACAGGGGGCTTCAAAGCTCCTACAATGAGCAGTTCTTC. Its translation: CARRDRGLQSSYNEQFF.

This clonotype was detected a few times. This sequence joins TRBV19 and TRBJ2-1; a weak D match, TRBD2 (5 bases). V gave up 8 bases and J gave up 5 bases, with 16 bases separating them. CDR3 size: 14 residues. The germline CDR1 and CDR2 sequences are LNHDA and SQIVND (reference sequence). CDR3 in amino acids: CASASLTGNNEQFF. DNA for the CDR3: TGTGCCAGTGCTTCTCTAACGGGGAACAATGAGCAGTTCTTC.

The chain links TRBV2 to TRBJ2-3, with D unclear. Germline assignment: CDR1 SNHLY and CDR2 FYNNEI. The CDR3 consists of 13 residues. V lost 4 bases to trimming and J lost 12 bases, with 17 bases between them. In nucleotides, the CDR3 is TGTGCCAGCAGTGTACAGAGCGCAGAAAAACAGTATTTT. It yields the protein CASSVQSAEKQYF.

This clonotype appeared many times. The chain carries TRBV12-3 or TRBV12-4 and TRBJ1-4; 11 nucleotides agree with TRBD1. This CDR3 comprises 15 residues. The trim removed 0 bases at V and 10 bases at J, leaving 4 bases unmatched. The chain's CDR3 is CASSLAGDRGGKLFF. The CDR3 DNA reads TGTGCCAGCAGTTTAGCCGGGGACAGGGGGGGAAAACTGTTTTTT.

The chain joins TRBV2 to TRBJ2-7, with 7 positions matching TRBD1. V trimming: 2 bases; J trimming: 3 bases; junction bases outside the gene matches: 4. The CDR3 consists of 14 residues. Germline values: CDR1 SNHLY, CDR2 FYNNEI. The CDR3 sequence is CASSERTGIYEQYF. The CDR3 DNA follows: TGTGCCAGCAGTGAAAGGACAGGTATCTACGAGCAGTACTTC.

This clonotype was detected many times. V and J are TRBV6-2 or TRBV6-3 and TRBJ2-1, with 12 nucleotides matching TRBD1. Looked up from germline, CDR1 is MNHEY and CDR2 is SVGEGT. With 5 bases clipped from V and 5 bases from J, the junction kept 4 bases outside the gene matches. This CDR3 comprises 15 residues. For the CDR3, the DNA is TGTGCCAGCAGTACGCGGGACAGGGGGCACAATGAGCAGTTCTTC. This translates into CASSTRDRGHNEQFF.

The chain links TRBV10-3 to TRBJ1-2; D not resolved. This CDR3 is 15 amino acids long. Deletions cut 0 bases from V and 7 bases from J, with 15 bases between. Germline-derived CDR1 and CDR2 are ENHRY and SYGVKD. CDR3 amino acids: CAISESDGRGGGYTF. The CDR3 DNA sequence: TGTGCCATCAGTGAGTCAGACGGACGGGGAGGTGGCTACACCTTC.

To note about this clonotype: Germline is not matched at one junction end, which may reflect a read error. J is TRBJ1-2 and V is TRBV5-1, with D possibly being TRBD1 (6 bases). Looked up from germline, CDR1 is SGHRS and CDR2 is YFSETQ. There are 14 residues in the CDR3. The CDR3 sequence: CASSLAAGDTGYTF. CDR3 nucleotides: TGTGCCAGCAGCTTGGCAGCGGGGGACACTGGCTACACCTTC.

This clonotype was detected many times. The J gene is TRBJ2-7, the V gene TRBV6-5, with D perhaps TRBD1 or TRBD2 (5 bases each). The CDR3 runs to 14 residues. Germline V gene sequence: CDR1 MNHEY, CDR2 SVGAGI. The V end was cut by 2 bases, the J end by 7 bases, with 15 bases between. CDR3 loop: CASSYGGWRREQYF. The CDR3 DNA reads TGTGCCAGCAGTTACGGGGGTTGGCGGCGGGAGCAGTACTTC.

This clonotype was recorded at least ten times. The V call is TRBV6-5, the J call TRBJ2-5, with D possibly being TRBD2 (5 bases). Germline V CDR1 and CDR2: MNHEY, SVGAGI. Trimming pared 5 bases from V and 2 bases from J, leaving 12 bases between. CDR3 length: 14 amino acids. CDR3 bases: TGTGCCAGCAGTGAGAGACTAAGGCAAGAGACCCAGTACTTC. It codes for CASSERLRQETQYF.

This clonotype came up once. It is likely a read error, because the conserved phenylalanine at the end of the CDR3 is missing. The DNA is left out, because the CDR3 cannot be placed on it with certainty; the CDR3 is given as TCRdb lists it. The rearrangement links TRBV19 to TRBJ1-2; the table assigns TRBD1, which was not confirmed against the DNA. Per germline, CDR1 LNHDA and CDR2 SQIVND (reference sequence). Including both end residues, the CDR3 is 15 amino acids long. CDR3: CASSIDTRGEQYFRP.

CDR3 loop: CASSLNRGNTPLHF. CDR3 DNA: TGCGCCAGCAGCTTGAACAGGGGGAACACACCCCTCCACTTT. V usage is TRBV5-1 and J usage is TRBJ1-6, with 8 bases fitting TRBD1. Germline values: CDR1 SGHRS, CDR2 YFSETQ. J was trimmed by 11 bases and V by 1 base; bases with no gene match: 5. This CDR3 spans 14 amino acids.

The chain is built from TRBV10-1 and TRBJ2-5; 8 bases match TRBD2. This CDR3 is 15 amino acids long. V lost 0 bases to trimming and J lost 7 bases; unmatched junction nucleotides: 7. Germline lookup yields CDR1 WNHNN and CDR2 SYGVQD (reference sequence). CDR3 in amino acids: CASSESNGGAGTQYF. In DNA form, the CDR3 reads TGCGCCAGCAGTGAGTCCAACGGGGGGGCCGGGACCCAGTACTTC.